The clone carrying this T cell receptor (beta chain) was picked up many times. Its antigen is undetermined. The sample is drawn from a study of early T cells in non-severe SARS-CoV-2 infection. Study-wide context: The chains were unpaired, and the sequenced material was bulk RNA from unsorted whole blood. Study results and caveats: VDJdb matching skewed toward anti-spike CD8 responses, missing private and CD4 specificities.

The TCR library protocol attached unique molecular identifiers to the individual cDNA molecules. TCRdb re-derived calls from the 5' RACE reads in MiXCR, one entry per CDR3 protein. The sample yields about 46,000 distinct CDR3 sequences, more than 4.5% seen once. Germline CDR1 WNHNN, CDR2 SYGVQD (reference sequence). After removal of 3 bases from V and 1 base from J, the junction contained 3 bases not matched to a gene. The CDR3 has 15 amino acids. V usage is TRBV10-1 and J usage is TRBJ1-3; TRBD1 aligns across 7 bases. The specimen was whole blood, collected at baseline. This TCR derives from an adult who was a healthcare worker with PCR-confirmed SARS-CoV-2 infection or an uninfected control (not recorded which). In nucleotides, the CDR3 is TGCGCCAGCAGTGAAGCAGGGGGTTCTGGAAACACCATATATTTT. This sequence encodes CASSEAGGSGNTIYF.